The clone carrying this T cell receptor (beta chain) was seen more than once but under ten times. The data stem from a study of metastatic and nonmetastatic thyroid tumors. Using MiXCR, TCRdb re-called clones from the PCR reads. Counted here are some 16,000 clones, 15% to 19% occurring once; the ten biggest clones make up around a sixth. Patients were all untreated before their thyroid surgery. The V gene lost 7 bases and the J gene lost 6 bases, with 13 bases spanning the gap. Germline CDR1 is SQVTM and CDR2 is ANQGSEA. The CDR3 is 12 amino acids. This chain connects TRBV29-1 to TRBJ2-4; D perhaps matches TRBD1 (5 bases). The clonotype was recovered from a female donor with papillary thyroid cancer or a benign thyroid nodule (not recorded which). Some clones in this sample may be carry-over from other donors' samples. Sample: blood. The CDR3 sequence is CSALGRSNIQYF. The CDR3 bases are TGCAGCGCCCTGGGGCGGTCAAACATTCAGTACTTC. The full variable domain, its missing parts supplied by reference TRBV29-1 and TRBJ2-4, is SAVISQKPSRDICQRGTSLTIQCQVDSQVTMMFWYRQQPGQSLTLIATANQGSEATYESGFVIDKFPISRPNLTFSTLTVSNMSPEDSSIYLCSALGRSNIQYFGAGTRLSVL.